This T cell receptor (beta chain) was sequenced for a study of CD8+ T cells in alopecia areata. After isolation, RNA underwent reverse transcription to generate cDNA as the sequencing template. Here immunoSEQ multiplex PCR was the method, and the copy in TCRdb shows in-frame clones only, minus some. The sample yields over 120,000 clones, around 60% seen once. This clone was observed a few times. Between the trimmed V and J ends, which lost 5 bases and 3 bases, there was a span of 8 bases. This CDR3 spans 12 amino acids. Germline V gene lookup returns CDR1 SQVTM and CDR2 ANQGSEA. The rearrangement uses TRBV29-1 and TRBJ1-5; tentatively, D is TRBD1 (5 bases). This material consisted of CD4+ T cells sorted from blood, taken at week 0. This TCR was recovered from a human donor with alopecia areata. CDR3 residues: CSVRQNNQPQHF. The DNA of the CDR3 is TGCAGCGTTAGACAGAACAATCAGCCCCAGCATTTT.